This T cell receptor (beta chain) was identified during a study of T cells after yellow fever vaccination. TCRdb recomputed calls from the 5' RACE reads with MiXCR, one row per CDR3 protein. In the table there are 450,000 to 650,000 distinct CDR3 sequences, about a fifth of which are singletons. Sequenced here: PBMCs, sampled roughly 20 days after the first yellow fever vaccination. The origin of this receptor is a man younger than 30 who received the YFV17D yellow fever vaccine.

The DNA of the CDR3 is TGTGCCAGCACCATCCGATGGGGGGGAGAAGCTTTCTTT. This codes for CASTIRWGGEAFF. This sequence joins TRBV27 and TRBJ1-1; possible D gene TRBD1, 5 bases. Looked up from germline, CDR1 is MNHEY and CDR2 is SMNVEV (reference sequence). The CDR3 sequence is 13 residues long. V was clipped by 7 bases and J by 8 bases, with 17 bases between them.